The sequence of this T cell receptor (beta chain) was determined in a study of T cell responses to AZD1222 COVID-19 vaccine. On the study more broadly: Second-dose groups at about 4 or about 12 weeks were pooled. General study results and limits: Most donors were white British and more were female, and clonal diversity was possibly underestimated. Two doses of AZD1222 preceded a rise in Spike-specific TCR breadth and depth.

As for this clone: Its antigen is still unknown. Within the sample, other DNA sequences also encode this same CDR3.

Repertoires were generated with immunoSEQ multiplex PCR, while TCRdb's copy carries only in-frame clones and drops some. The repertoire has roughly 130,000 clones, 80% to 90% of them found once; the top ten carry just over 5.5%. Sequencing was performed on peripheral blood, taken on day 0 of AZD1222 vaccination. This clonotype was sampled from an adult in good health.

As DNA, the CDR3 is TGTGCCATCAGGGGCTCCTCCTACGAGCAGTACTTC. It encodes CAIRGSSYEQYF. This chain links TRBV10-3 with TRBJ2-7, with D unresolved. The CDR3 sequence is 12 residues long. V lost 6 bases, J lost 0 bases, and 6 bases lay in between. Germline V gene sequence: CDR1 ENHRY, CDR2 SYGVKD.